These 13 T cell receptor beta chains came from one sample sequenced in a study of low-dose radiotherapy and immunotherapy resistance in tumors. TRAV and TRBV primers primed cDNA for both TCRalpha and TCRbeta. PCR amplification of the TCRs was performed with Phusion for approximately 20 PCR cycles, and it relied on a constant-region primer together with a V-primer adapter. TCRdb reprocessed the reads with MiXCR, giving one entry per CDR3 protein. The table records fewer than 110,000 distinct CDR3 sequences, around 21% of them present only once. As for time point: after trial treatment. Treatment noted: LDRT plus nivolumab, ipilimumab, low-dose cyclophosphamide and aspirin (RACIN trial). The material sequenced was PBMCs, taken after low-dose radiotherapy plus immunotherapy. These receptors all stem from a male donor with prostate cancer.

This clonotype was seen ten or more times. The genes are TRBV6-4 and TRBJ2-1, with a tentative D call TRBD1 (6 bases). The V end was cut by 5 bases, the J end by 6 bases, with 11 bases between. The CDR3 loop spans 13 amino acids. Germline loops: CDR1 MRHNA, CDR2 SNTAGT. CDR3 in DNA: TGTGCCAGCAGTTCACGGGACACCAATGAGCAGTTCTTC. Translating it yields CASSSRDTNEQFF.

This clonotype was observed many times. The chain combines TRBV14 with TRBJ2-7, with 10 bases that match TRBD2. Germline CDR1 is SGHDN and CDR2 is FVKESK. The CDR3 is made up of 16 amino acids. V trimming: 1 base; J trimming: 2 bases; junction bases outside the gene matches: 5. CDR3 sequence reads: CASSQGLAGATYEQYF. The DNA of the CDR3 is TGTGCCAGCAGCCAAGGGCTAGCGGGGGCCACCTACGAGCAGTACTTC. The whole variable domain, filled in from reference TRBV14 and TRBJ2-7, reads EAGVTQFPSHSVIEKGQTVTLRCDPISGHDNLYWYRRVMGKEIKFLLHFVKESKQDESGMPNNRFLAERTGGTYSTLKVQPAELEDSGVYFCASSQGLAGATYEQYFGPGTRLTVT.

This clonotype was detected many times. The rearrangement joins TRBV6-2 or TRBV6-3 to TRBJ2-2, with 9 bases that match TRBD1. V lost 6 bases to trimming and J lost 7 bases; unmatched junction nucleotides: 6. CDR3 size: 14 residues. CDR1 is MNHEY and CDR2 is SVGEGT in the germline V gene. For the CDR3, the DNA is TGTGCCAGCAGAGGGGACAGGGCCCACGGGGAGCTGTTTTTT. As protein: CASRGDRAHGELFF.

This clonotype has a count of ten or more. This chain connects TRBV11-2 to TRBJ2-3; D uncertain. CDR1 and CDR2 (germline): SGHAT, FQNNGV. Trimming cost V 2 bases and J 6 bases, with 12 bases left between them. This CDR3 is 14 amino acids long. CDR3 region: CASSLSFRFDTQYF. CDR3 coding DNA: TGTGCCAGCAGCTTAAGTTTTCGGTTTGATACGCAGTATTTT.

The V call is TRBV7-2, the J call TRBJ2-7; 11 bases map to TRBD2. With 3 bases clipped from V and 4 bases from J, the junction kept 5 bases outside the gene matches. The CDR3 has 15 residues. CDR1 SGHTA and CDR2 FQGNSA come from the germline V gene. In nucleotides, the CDR3 is TGTGCCAGCAGCTTTAGCGGGGGGGCTTCGTACGAGCAGTACTTC. Amino acids: CASSFSGGASYEQYF.

In this sample, this clonotype turned up many times. This chain links TRBV10-2 with TRBJ2-3; 8 nucleotides agree with TRBD2. The V and J ends lost 2 bases and 2 bases, in that order; junction bases with no gene match: 6. The CDR3 consists of 16 residues. Germline lookup yields CDR1 WSHSY and CDR2 SAAADI. The CDR3 spells CASSERTSGVTDTQYF. CDR3 in DNA: TGCGCCAGCAGTGAGAGAACTAGCGGAGTCACAGATACGCAGTATTTT.

This clonotype was observed a few times. The gene calls are TRBV5-1 and TRBJ1-2, with 9 positions matching TRBD1. The CDR3 is 14 amino acids. The trim removed 5 bases at V and 4 bases at J, leaving 6 bases unmatched. Germline V lookup: CDR1 SGHRS, CDR2 YFSETQ. The chain's CDR3 is CASSQDRGAYGYTF. The CDR3 DNA is TGCGCCAGCAGTCAGGACAGGGGAGCCTATGGCTACACCTTC.

This clonotype was seen at least ten times. The chain uses TRBV9 and TRBJ2-5; 11 nucleotides line up with TRBD2. CDR1 is SGDLS, CDR2 YYNGEE, per germline. CDR3 length: 16 residues. V gave up 0 bases and J gave up 3 bases; unmatched junction bases: 4. For the CDR3, the DNA is TGTGCCAGCAGCGTAGGAAATAGCGGGGGGGAAGAGACCCAGTACTTC. Translated: CASSVGNSGGEETQYF. The entire variable domain, with the rest obtained from reference TRBV9 and TRBJ2-5, is as follows: DSGVTQTPKHLITATGQRVTLRCSPRSGDLSVYWYQQSLDQGLQFLIQYYNGEERAKGNILERFSAQQFPDLHSELNLSSLELGDSALYFCASSVGNSGGEETQYFGPGTRLLVL.

This clonotype showed up many times. The rearrangement joins TRBV7-8 to TRBJ2-1, with D unresolved. CDR1 and CDR2 (germline): SGHVS, FQNEAQ. V was pared by 5 bases and J by 8 bases, with 22 bases between. There are 16 residues in the CDR3. The CDR3 loop reads CASSQALAQWLDEQFF. CDR3 sequence (DNA): TGTGCCAGCAGCCAAGCCTTAGCCCAATGGTTAGATGAGCAGTTCTTC.

V and J are TRBV11-2 and TRBJ2-7; 8 nucleotides align to TRBD1. The ends lost 5 bases at V and 3 bases at J; junction bases unmatched: 3. This CDR3 has 13 residues. Looked up from germline, CDR1 is SGHAT and CDR2 is FQNNGV. The CDR3 DNA reads TGTGCCAGCAGCCCAGACAGGGGCTACGAGCAGTACTTC. Translated: CASSPDRGYEQYF.

This clonotype was picked up one time. The V call is TRBV19, the J call TRBJ1-1, with TRBD1 identical over 7 bases. The CDR3 is 15 amino acids. Germline V gene sequence: CDR1 LNHDA, CDR2 SQIVND (reference sequence). The ends lost 4 bases at V and 1 base at J; junction bases unmatched: 6. The CDR3 here is CASSKQGRGNTEAFF. The CDR3 DNA follows: TGTGCCAGTAGTAAACAGGGGAGGGGGAACACTGAAGCTTTCTTT.

This clonotype was found many times. J is TRBJ1-1 and V is TRBV5-1; no firm D call. The CDR3 extends over 14 amino acids. The V and J ends lost 3 bases and 1 base respectively, with 10 bases between them. Germline lookup yields CDR1 SGHRS and CDR2 YFSETQ. CDR3 in amino acids: CASSSQGENTEAFF. CDR3 DNA sequence: TGCGCCAGCAGCTCCCAAGGAGAGAACACTGAAGCTTTCTTT.

A remark on this clonotype: A far larger clone is off by one base, so a read error is likely. The genes are TRBV4-3 and TRBJ2-2; 8 bases agree with TRBD1. CDR3 length: 16 residues. V shed 5 bases and J 0 bases; nucleotides not matched to a gene: 5. Germline V gives CDR1 LGHNA, CDR2 YSLEER. The CDR3 reads CASSNGRGPNTGELFF. The CDR3 DNA reads TGCGCCAGCAGCAACGGCAGGGGGCCGAACACCGGGGAGCTGTTTTTT.